The 24 T cell receptor beta chains reported below all come from one sample, sequenced in a study of cytomegalovirus exposure and HLA in healthy donors. Both 60 Vbeta primers and 13 Jbeta primers went into the PCR. The protocol was immunoSEQ multiplex PCR, while the TCRdb copy is restricted to in-frame clones and leaves out a portion. The top ten hold around 1.5% of the sample, which has around 140,000 clones, 60% to 85% seen once. Sequencing was performed on PBMCs. The receptor source for this set is a woman aged 18-35 years in good health and CMV-seronegative.

This rearrangement joins TRBV4-1 to TRBJ2-1, with D tentatively TRBD1 (5 bases). This CDR3 is built from 17 residues. V was trimmed by 0 bases and J by 1 base, leaving 13 bases between them. The germline V gene has CDR1 MGHRA and CDR2 YSYEKL. The CDR3 reads CASSQDMRQSSYNEQFF. The DNA for the CDR3 is TGCGCCAGCAGCCAAGATATGAGACAGTCTTCCTACAATGAGCAGTTCTTC.

V is TRBV2 and J is TRBJ1-2; TRBD1 matches 7 bases. This CDR3 is built from 14 residues. V lost 6 bases, J lost 2 bases, and 6 bases stayed unmatched. Germline V lookup: CDR1 SNHLY, CDR2 FYNNEI. This CDR3 reads CASRAGTENYGYTF. The CDR3 DNA reads as TGTGCCAGCAGGGCCGGGACAGAGAACTATGGCTACACCTTC. Complete variable domain (other parts from reference TRBV2 and TRBJ1-2): EPEVTQTPSHQVTQMGQEVILRCVPISNHLYFYWYRQILGQKVEFLVSFYNNEISEKSEIFDDQFSVERPDGSNFTLKIRSTKLEDSAMYFCASRAGTENYGYTFGSGTRLTVV.

This clone was observed a single time. The CDR3 loop is CASSAGTGTEAFF. CDR3 in DNA: TGCGCCAGCAGTGCAGGGACAGGGACTGAAGCTTTCTTT. The V and J genes are TRBV10-1 and TRBJ1-1; 9 bases are shared with TRBD1. Germline CDR1 and CDR2: WNHNN and SYGVQD (reference sequence). The CDR3 is made up of 13 amino acids. V was pared by 4 bases and J by 5 bases, with 2 bases of the junction left unmatched.

The V call is TRBV9, the J call TRBJ2-5; 7 nucleotides line up with TRBD1. Unmatched junction bases numbered 10, after V lost 4 bases and J lost 1 base. The CDR3 loop spans 16 amino acids. CDR1 is SGDLS, CDR2 YYNGEE, per germline. DNA of the CDR3: TGTGCCAGCAGCCCCTTGACAGGGTGGTCCCAAGAGACCCAGTACTTC. Amino acids: CASSPLTGWSQETQYF. The full variable domain, in which reference TRBV9 and TRBJ2-5 provide the parts outside the CDR3, is DSGVTQTPKHLITATGQRVTLRCSPRSGDLSVYWYQQSLDQGLQFLIQYYNGEERAKGNILERFSAQQFPDLHSELNLSSLELGDSALYFCASSPLTGWSQETQYFGPGTRLLVL.

V is TRBV19 and J is TRBJ1-5; the match to TRBD1 covers 8 bases. With V trimmed by 6 bases and J by 4 bases, 11 bases remained unmatched. The germline gives CDR1 LNHDA, CDR2 SQIVND (reference sequence). The CDR3 has 16 residues. As DNA, the CDR3 is TGTGCCAGTAGGAAGCGACAGGGGTCGATTAATCAGCCCCAGCATTTT. This encodes CASRKRQGSINQPQHF.

This clone has a handful of counts. This chain joins TRBV7-9 and TRBJ1-1; D is unclear. Germline lookup yields CDR1 SEHNR and CDR2 FQNEAQ (reference sequence). This CDR3 contains 11 residues. V lost 7 bases and J 10 bases, leaving 13 bases between the germline ends. The DNA for the CDR3 is TGTGCCAGCACCCAATGGGAGGCAGCTTTCTTT. It specifies CASTQWEAAFF. The complete variable domain, with remaining parts taken from reference TRBV7-9 and TRBJ1-1, reads DTGVSQNPRHKITKRGQNVTFRCDPISEHNRLYWYRQTLGQGPEFLTYFQNEAQLEKSRLLSDRFSAERPKGSFSTLEIQRTEQGDSAMYLCASTQWEAAFFGQGTRLTVV.

This sequence joins TRBV30 and TRBJ1-4; D call uncertain. Germline assignment: CDR1 GTSNPN and CDR2 SVGIG (reference sequence). Trimming stripped 4 bases from V and 0 bases from J, with 9 bases between. This CDR3 comprises 14 residues. The chain's CDR3 is CAWNTGATNEKLFF. The CDR3 coding sequence is TGTGCCTGGAATACGGGAGCAACTAATGAAAAACTGTTTTTT.

The genes are TRBV5-1 and TRBJ1-1, with TRBD1 matching 7 bases. Unmatched junction bases numbered 8, after V lost 7 bases and J lost 2 bases. The CDR3 spans 14 residues. Germline lookup yields CDR1 SGHRS and CDR2 YFSETQ. The CDR3 protein is CASGVNRGNTEAFF. CDR3 bases: TGCGCCAGCGGGGTTAACAGGGGAAACACTGAAGCTTTCTTT.

This clone was seen only a few times. The chain joins TRBV2 to TRBJ1-1; 7 bases are a match to TRBD1. The germline V gene encodes CDR1 SNHLY and CDR2 FYNNEI. V lost 5 bases, J lost 6 bases, and 9 bases stayed unmatched. The CDR3 runs to 14 residues. CDR3 in amino acids: CASSYTGVRSEAFF. The CDR3 DNA follows: TGTGCCAGCAGTTATACAGGGGTAAGATCTGAAGCTTTCTTT.

The chain has TRBV14 and TRBJ1-1, with 8 bases lining up with TRBD1. The CDR3 is 14 amino acids. Germline V gene sequence: CDR1 SGHDN, CDR2 FVKESK. V gave up 0 bases and J gave up 5 bases; unmatched junction bases: 2. CDR3 residues: CASSQDRGLTEAFF. The CDR3 nucleotides read TGTGCCAGCAGCCAAGACAGGGGGCTAACTGAAGCTTTCTTT.

The chain employs TRBV30 and TRBJ2-3, with D perhaps TRBD2 (6 bases). Trimming removed 3 bases from V and 2 bases from J, with 12 bases in between. This CDR3 has 14 amino acids. CDR1 GTSNPN and CDR2 SVGIG come from the germline V gene (reference sequence). The CDR3 DNA is TGTGCCTGGAGGGGGGGACTGATCACAGATACGCAGTATTTT. Translated: CAWRGGLITDTQYF. The whole variable domain, filled in from reference TRBV30 and TRBJ2-3, reads SQTIHQWPATLVQPVGSPLSLECTVEGTSNPNLYWYRQAAGRGLQLLFYSVGIGQISSEVPQNLSASRPQDRQFILSSKKLLLSDSGFYLCAWRGGLITDTQYFGPGTRLTVL.

The CDR3 DNA sequence: TGCAGCGTTGGTGGGGAGAAGCCTGGAAACACCATATATTTT. Translation gives CSVGGEKPGNTIYF. The chain has TRBV29-1 and TRBJ1-3; D gene unclear. CDR3 length: 14 residues. Germline CDR1 reads SQVTM; CDR2 reads ANQGSEA. V was clipped by 4 bases and J by 2 bases, with 12 bases between them.

Comments on this clone: One end of the junction is discordant with germline, which a read error may explain. The gene calls are TRBV7-4 and TRBJ2-1; D might be TRBD2 (6 bases). Per the germline V gene, CDR1 is SGHVT and CDR2 is SQSDAQ. The length of the CDR3 is 8 residues. As DNA, the CDR3 is TGCCGGAGGGAGAAACTGTTCTTC. It translates to CRREKLFF.

The chain recombines TRBV7-9 with TRBJ1-1; D may be TRBD1 (5 bases). Trimming removed 5 bases from V and 7 bases from J, with 20 bases in between. Per the germline V gene, CDR1 is SEHNR and CDR2 is FQNEAQ (reference sequence). This CDR3 region has 15 residues. The CDR3 reads CASSPRQGDSSEAFF. For the CDR3, the DNA is TGTGCCAGCAGCCCCCGGCAGGGTGATTCAAGTGAAGCTTTCTTT. Variable domain in full (rest from reference TRBV7-9 and TRBJ1-1): DTGVSQNPRHKITKRGQNVTFRCDPISEHNRLYWYRQTLGQGPEFLTYFQNEAQLEKSRLLSDRFSAERPKGSFSTLEIQRTEQGDSAMYLCASSPRQGDSSEAFFGQGTRLTVV.

The chain recombines TRBV27 with TRBJ1-2; TRBD1 agrees at 9 bases. The V segment lost 2 bases and the J segment 7 bases; nucleotides outside the gene matches: 5. CDR3 length equals 14 residues. Looked up from germline, CDR1 is MNHEY and CDR2 is SMNVEV (reference sequence). The CDR3 reads CASSLIQGASGYTF. The CDR3 DNA is TGTGCCAGCAGTTTAATACAGGGGGCTTCTGGCTACACCTTC.

The chain joins TRBV2 to TRBJ2-2; possible D gene TRBD1, 5 bases. Germline assignment: CDR1 SNHLY and CDR2 FYNNEI. This CDR3 has 13 residues. V was shortened by 8 bases and J by 7 bases, with 14 bases between the two germline ends. The CDR3: CASSQERNGELFF. In DNA form, the CDR3 reads TGTGCCAGCTCACAGGAACGGAACGGGGAGCTGTTTTTT.

This clone appeared a few times. One end of the junction does not line up with germline, which may come from a read error. The chain recombines TRBV27 with TRBJ1-4; 7 positions match TRBD1. Germline CDR1 and CDR2: MNHEY and SMNVEV (reference sequence). The CDR3 length is 13 residues. DNA of the CDR3: TGTGCCAGCAGTTTGCTAGGGGGACGGGACAGCGTGTTT. Translation gives CASSLLGGRDSVF.

This clone was recorded once. The chain uses TRBV5-4 and TRBJ2-1, with 8 bases matching TRBD2. Germline CDR1 reads SGHNT; CDR2 reads YYREEE (reference sequence). The V and J ends lost 2 bases and 6 bases, in that order; junction bases with no gene match: 13. The CDR3 extends over 17 amino acids. CDR3: CASSFLSMGSGGNEQFF. The CDR3 DNA reads as TGTGCCAGCAGCTTTCTGTCGATGGGGAGCGGGGGCAATGAGCAGTTCTTC.

The chain employs TRBV27 and TRBJ2-1; D is possibly TRBD1 (6 bases). The germline V gene encodes CDR1 MNHEY and CDR2 SMNVEV (reference sequence). This CDR3 is built from 14 residues. The germline V and J ends were trimmed by 5 bases and 6 bases, with 14 bases remaining between them. CDR3 sequence (DNA): TGTGCCAGCAGTCCAGGGGTGTCGGGCAATGAGCAGTTCTTC. Encoded protein: CASSPGVSGNEQFF.

This rearrangement joins TRBV6-5 to TRBJ2-7, with D perhaps matching TRBD1 (7 bases). Per the germline V gene, CDR1 is MNHEY and CDR2 is SVGAGI. This CDR3 has 15 amino acids. The ends were cut back, 6 bases at V and 4 bases at J, with 19 bases in the middle. The CDR3 is CASSPGGQGGYEQYF. CDR3 bases: TGTGCCAGCAGCCCAGGCGGTCAGGGGGGATACGAGCAGTACTTC.

This chain uses TRBV30 with TRBJ2-1; 10 nucleotides line up with TRBD1. The ends lost 1 base at V and 2 bases at J; junction bases unmatched: 2. The CDR3 consists of 15 residues. Germline CDR1 GTSNPN, CDR2 SVGIG (reference sequence). CDR3 loop: CAWSAGQGTYNEQFF. In DNA form, the CDR3 reads TGTGCCTGGAGTGCGGGACAGGGGACCTACAATGAGCAGTTCTTC.

Of note for this clone: One end of the junction fails to match germline, which may point to a read error. The same CDR3 also results from other DNA sequences found in this sample. The chain carries TRBV30 and TRBJ2-7; TRBD1 matches at 9 bases. CDR1 and CDR2 (germline): GTSNPN, SVGIG (reference sequence). The CDR3 contains 11 residues. The CDR3 DNA reads TGTGCCTGGGGCCGGGACAGGGAACGGGACTTC. Its protein product is CAWGRDRERDF.

The chain carries TRBV7-9 and TRBJ2-1, with D tentatively TRBD1 (5 bases). CDR1 SEHNR and CDR2 FQNEAQ come from the germline V gene (reference sequence). The V and J ends lost 5 bases and 10 bases respectively, with 21 bases between them. CDR3 length: 15 amino acids. The CDR3 is CASSLADTRLREQFF. The CDR3 DNA reads as TGTGCCAGCAGCCTGGCGGACACCCGACTGAGGGAGCAGTTCTTC.

The V gene is TRBV6-1, the J gene TRBJ2-1, with 14 bases that match TRBD2. The germline CDR1 and CDR2 sequences are MNHNS and SASEGT. V trimming: 3 bases; J trimming: 7 bases; junction bases outside the gene matches: 8. The length of the CDR3 is 17 residues. CDR3: CASSDLSGTSGRNEQFF. In DNA, the CDR3 is TGTGCCAGCAGTGATCTTAGCGGGACTAGCGGGAGAAATGAGCAGTTCTTC.